Following are 11 T cell receptor beta chains from one sample sequenced in a study of blood T cells in healthy people across ages. A J-beta primer mix and a sample-barcoded 5' primer were used in a second PCR of about 7 to 12 cycles. MiXCR, applied by TCRdb to the 5' RACE reads, yields one record per CDR3 protein. Seen here are 630,000 or so distinct CDR3 sequences, about 28% observed once, and the top ten hold about 15%. Material: blood. These TCRs come from a woman of 80 years or more in good health.

In this sample, this clonotype turned up a few times. The chain couples TRBV20-1 to TRBJ2-5, with TRBD1 matching over 7 bases. CDR1 is DFQATT and CDR2 is SNEGSKA in the germline V gene (reference sequence). The V segment lost 6 bases and the J segment 3 bases; nucleotides outside the gene matches: 4. The CDR3 length is 12 residues. The CDR3 sequence: CSAGQPKETQYF. The DNA of the CDR3 is TGCAGTGCGGGACAGCCAAAAGAGACCCAGTACTTC.

This clonotype was observed at least ten times. The chain uses TRBV10-3 and TRBJ1-2; TRBD1 aligns across 10 bases. This CDR3 is built from 15 residues. In germline, CDR1 is ENHRY, CDR2 SYGVKD. V lost 8 bases and J lost 2; bases outside the gene matches: 8. CDR3: CAIGVSGQGNYGYTF. CDR3 coding DNA: TGTGCCATCGGGGTTTCGGGACAGGGGAACTATGGCTACACCTTC.

This clonotype was counted a single time. It may be a read error: a sequence one base away is much more abundant. This chain connects TRBV2 to TRBJ1-5; a weak D match, TRBD1 (6 bases). This CDR3 has 15 residues. Per the germline V gene, CDR1 is SNHLY and CDR2 is FYNNEI. Here the CDR3 DNA reads TGTGTCAGCAGGGTACAGGGCTCTAGCAATCAGCCCCAGCATTTT. Translation gives CVSRVQGSSNQPQHF. Based on the CDR3 plus reference TRBV2 and TRBJ1-5, the full variable domain is EPEVTQTPSHQVTQMGQEVILRCVPISNHLYFYWYRQILGQKVEFLVSFYNNEISEKSEIFDDQFSVERPDGSNFTLKIRSTKLEDSAMYFCVSRVQGSSNQPQHFGDGTRLSIL.

Regarding this clonotype: A much larger clone sits a single nucleotide away, making a read error possible. The rearrangement links TRBV11-2 to TRBJ2-3, with unresolved D. Trimming removed 3 bases from V and 0 bases from J, with 16 bases in between. Germline-derived CDR1 and CDR2 are SGHAT and FQNNGV. The CDR3 contains 17 residues. The CDR3 reads CASSFRSGETSTDTQYF. CDR3 DNA: TGTGCCAGCAGCTTCCGATCCGGCGAGACAAGCACAGATACGCAGTATTTT. The entire variable domain, with the rest obtained from reference TRBV11-2 and TRBJ2-3, is as follows: EAGVAQSPRYKIIEKRQSVAFWCNPISGHATLYWYQQILGQGPKLLIQFQNNGVVDDSQLPKDRFSAERLKGVDSTLKIQPAKLEDSAVYLCASSFRSGETSTDTQYFGPGTRLTVL.

As regards this clonotype: This may be a read error: a much more frequent sequence differs by one nucleotide. V gene TRBV29-1 combines with J gene TRBJ2-1; D may correspond to TRBD1 or TRBD2 (5 bases each). Per germline, CDR1 SQVTM and CDR2 ANQGSEA. Trimming cost V 5 bases and J 5 bases, with 16 bases left between them. The CDR3 consists of 14 residues. The CDR3 DNA follows: TGCAGCGTTCTACCTTCCGGGACCCACAATGAGCAGTTCTTC. The encoded protein is CSVLPSGTHNEQFF.

This clonotype was seen repeatedly, ten times or more. The chain recombines TRBV6-1 with TRBJ2-5, with D perhaps TRBD1 (7 bases). This CDR3 comprises 13 residues. Germline lookup yields CDR1 MNHNS and CDR2 SASEGT. The V end lost 9 bases, the J end lost 2 bases, and 13 bases lay between the germline ends. DNA of the CDR3: TGTGCCAGAGGGGGGACAGTACAAGAGACCCAGTACTTC. Protein product: CARGGTVQETQYF.

This clonotype was seen ten or more times. The chain employs TRBV5-1 and TRBJ1-2; no clear D. The germline V gene encodes CDR1 SGHRS and CDR2 YFSETQ. V was clipped by 1 base and J by 4 bases, with 11 bases between them. This CDR3 region has 14 residues. Here the CDR3 reads CASSLNTERYGYTF. The CDR3 DNA is TGCGCCAGCAGCTTGAATACAGAGCGCTATGGCTACACCTTC.

The V gene is TRBV7-2, the J gene TRBJ2-5; 10 bases fit TRBD2. Looked up from germline, CDR1 is SGHTA and CDR2 is FQGNSA. V lost 6 bases, J lost 5 bases, and 6 bases stayed unmatched. The CDR3 covers 14 residues. DNA for the CDR3: TGTGCCAGCAGTCCTAGCGGGAGTTGGGAGACCCAGTACTTC. As protein: CASSPSGSWETQYF.

The chain joins TRBV7-3 to TRBJ1-1; D unresolved. The V gene lost 1 base and the J gene lost 5 bases, with 11 bases spanning the gap. The CDR3 is 14 amino acids. Germline V gene data show CDR1 as SGHTA and CDR2 as FQGTGA. CDR3 loop: CASSLRNGDTEAFF. The DNA of the CDR3 is TGTGCCAGCAGCTTAAGGAACGGGGATACTGAAGCTTTCTTT.

In this sample, this clonotype turned up a few times. The rearrangement links TRBV7-2 to TRBJ1-2; D unresolved. CDR1 and CDR2 from the germline V gene are SGHTA and FQGNSA. V was pared by 1 base and J by 0 bases, with 6 bases between. The CDR3 consists of 14 residues. CDR3 sequence reads: CASSLDSANYGYTF. CDR3 coding DNA: TGTGCCAGCAGCTTAGACAGCGCTAACTATGGCTACACCTTC.

CDR3 DNA: TGTGCCTGGGGTCTACGGGGGGGCTCCTACAATGAGCAGTTCTTC. Amino acid sequence: CAWGLRGGSYNEQFF. The V call is TRBV30, the J call TRBJ2-1; 8 bases match TRBD2. V shed 5 bases, J shed 0 bases, and the junction held 6 bases outside the gene matches. The CDR3 covers 15 residues. The germline V gene encodes CDR1 GTSNPN and CDR2 SVGIG (reference sequence).